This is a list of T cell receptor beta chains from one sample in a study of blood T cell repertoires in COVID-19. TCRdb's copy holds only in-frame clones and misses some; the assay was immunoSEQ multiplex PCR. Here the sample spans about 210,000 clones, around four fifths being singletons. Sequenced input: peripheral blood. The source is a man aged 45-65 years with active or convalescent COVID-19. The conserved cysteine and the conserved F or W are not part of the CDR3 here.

CDR3: AIRAGTEYNSPLH
V: TRBV10-3
J: TRBJ1-6
length: 13

CDR3: ASSITGSSYEQY
V: TRBV7-9
J: TRBJ2-7
length: 12

CDR3: AWTREGANTEAF
V: TRBV30
J: TRBJ1-1
length: 12

CDR3: ASSQRPRTEAF
V: TRBV3-1/TRBV3-2
J: TRBJ1-1
length: 11

CDR3: ASSEPLGTGSQETQY
V: TRBV25-1
J: TRBJ2-5
length: 15

CDR3: ASSLTRTSGGNSYEQY
V: TRBV11-2
J: TRBJ2-7
length: 16

CDR3: ASSLDRDTEAF
V: TRBV12-3/TRBV12-4
J: TRBJ1-1
length: 11

CDR3: ASSFLSGLAESPETQY
V: TRBV27
J: TRBJ2-5
length: 16

CDR3: ASSFGAGNTEAF
V: TRBV6-6
J: TRBJ1-1
length: 12

CDR3: ASRTDRLNTGELF
V: TRBV6-5
J: TRBJ2-2
length: 13

CDR3: ASAGTGRTEAF
V: TRBV10-1
J: TRBJ1-1
length: 11

CDR3: ASSLAVTASSYEQY
V: TRBV5-1
J: TRBJ2-7
length: 14

CDR3: AWRSTGEAF
V: TRBV30
J: TRBJ1-1
length: 9

CDR3: ASSEQSGNTIY
V: TRBV9
J: TRBJ1-3
length: 11

CDR3: AIPLGSSERGYT
V: TRBV10-3
J: TRBJ1-2
length: 12

CDR3: ASHALNTEAF
V: TRBV2
J: TRBJ1-1
length: 10

CDR3: ASSLAFSGSQPQH
V: TRBV7-2
J: TRBJ1-5
length: 13

CDR3: ASSFQGADTQY
V: TRBV12-3/TRBV12-4
J: TRBJ2-3
length: 11

CDR3: ASTEVNTEAF
V: TRBV6-6
J: TRBJ1-1
length: 10

CDR3: ASSQGNYGYT
V: TRBV14
J: TRBJ1-2
length: 10

CDR3: ASSLGLPSSYEQY
V: TRBV27
J: TRBJ2-7
length: 13